The clone carrying this TCR beta chain appeared many times. Its antigen is unknown. The read comes to an end 3 residues before the CDR3 does, leaving the germline J gene to fill in the end. The sample is drawn from a study of T cell clonality in common variable immunodeficiency. Germline V gene data show CDR1 as MNHEY and CDR2 as SVGEGT. The CDR3 is 14 amino acids. V shed 5 bases and J 5 bases; nucleotides not matched to a gene: 3. Both groups were predominantly of Caucasian heritage. Study-level points and caveats: Compared with controls, CVID subjects had fewer shared TCRbeta clones. CVID subjects had higher TCRbeta clonality than healthy controls, most marked in about a third. T cell subpopulation sequencing would be needed to explain CVID clonality.

Using immunoSEQ multiplex PCR, the repertoire was profiled, and TCRdb retains in-frame clones only, with some absent. This sample has some 52,000 clones, each found more than once. The source of this sequence is a person aged 18 to 75 in good health. This chain connects TRBV6-2 or TRBV6-3 to TRBJ2-2; 9 nucleotides agree with TRBD2. The specimen was peripheral blood mononuclear cells. The CDR3 spells CASSRTSVTGELFF. CDR3 DNA (partial): TGTGCCAGCAGTAGGACTAGCGTAACCGGGGAG.